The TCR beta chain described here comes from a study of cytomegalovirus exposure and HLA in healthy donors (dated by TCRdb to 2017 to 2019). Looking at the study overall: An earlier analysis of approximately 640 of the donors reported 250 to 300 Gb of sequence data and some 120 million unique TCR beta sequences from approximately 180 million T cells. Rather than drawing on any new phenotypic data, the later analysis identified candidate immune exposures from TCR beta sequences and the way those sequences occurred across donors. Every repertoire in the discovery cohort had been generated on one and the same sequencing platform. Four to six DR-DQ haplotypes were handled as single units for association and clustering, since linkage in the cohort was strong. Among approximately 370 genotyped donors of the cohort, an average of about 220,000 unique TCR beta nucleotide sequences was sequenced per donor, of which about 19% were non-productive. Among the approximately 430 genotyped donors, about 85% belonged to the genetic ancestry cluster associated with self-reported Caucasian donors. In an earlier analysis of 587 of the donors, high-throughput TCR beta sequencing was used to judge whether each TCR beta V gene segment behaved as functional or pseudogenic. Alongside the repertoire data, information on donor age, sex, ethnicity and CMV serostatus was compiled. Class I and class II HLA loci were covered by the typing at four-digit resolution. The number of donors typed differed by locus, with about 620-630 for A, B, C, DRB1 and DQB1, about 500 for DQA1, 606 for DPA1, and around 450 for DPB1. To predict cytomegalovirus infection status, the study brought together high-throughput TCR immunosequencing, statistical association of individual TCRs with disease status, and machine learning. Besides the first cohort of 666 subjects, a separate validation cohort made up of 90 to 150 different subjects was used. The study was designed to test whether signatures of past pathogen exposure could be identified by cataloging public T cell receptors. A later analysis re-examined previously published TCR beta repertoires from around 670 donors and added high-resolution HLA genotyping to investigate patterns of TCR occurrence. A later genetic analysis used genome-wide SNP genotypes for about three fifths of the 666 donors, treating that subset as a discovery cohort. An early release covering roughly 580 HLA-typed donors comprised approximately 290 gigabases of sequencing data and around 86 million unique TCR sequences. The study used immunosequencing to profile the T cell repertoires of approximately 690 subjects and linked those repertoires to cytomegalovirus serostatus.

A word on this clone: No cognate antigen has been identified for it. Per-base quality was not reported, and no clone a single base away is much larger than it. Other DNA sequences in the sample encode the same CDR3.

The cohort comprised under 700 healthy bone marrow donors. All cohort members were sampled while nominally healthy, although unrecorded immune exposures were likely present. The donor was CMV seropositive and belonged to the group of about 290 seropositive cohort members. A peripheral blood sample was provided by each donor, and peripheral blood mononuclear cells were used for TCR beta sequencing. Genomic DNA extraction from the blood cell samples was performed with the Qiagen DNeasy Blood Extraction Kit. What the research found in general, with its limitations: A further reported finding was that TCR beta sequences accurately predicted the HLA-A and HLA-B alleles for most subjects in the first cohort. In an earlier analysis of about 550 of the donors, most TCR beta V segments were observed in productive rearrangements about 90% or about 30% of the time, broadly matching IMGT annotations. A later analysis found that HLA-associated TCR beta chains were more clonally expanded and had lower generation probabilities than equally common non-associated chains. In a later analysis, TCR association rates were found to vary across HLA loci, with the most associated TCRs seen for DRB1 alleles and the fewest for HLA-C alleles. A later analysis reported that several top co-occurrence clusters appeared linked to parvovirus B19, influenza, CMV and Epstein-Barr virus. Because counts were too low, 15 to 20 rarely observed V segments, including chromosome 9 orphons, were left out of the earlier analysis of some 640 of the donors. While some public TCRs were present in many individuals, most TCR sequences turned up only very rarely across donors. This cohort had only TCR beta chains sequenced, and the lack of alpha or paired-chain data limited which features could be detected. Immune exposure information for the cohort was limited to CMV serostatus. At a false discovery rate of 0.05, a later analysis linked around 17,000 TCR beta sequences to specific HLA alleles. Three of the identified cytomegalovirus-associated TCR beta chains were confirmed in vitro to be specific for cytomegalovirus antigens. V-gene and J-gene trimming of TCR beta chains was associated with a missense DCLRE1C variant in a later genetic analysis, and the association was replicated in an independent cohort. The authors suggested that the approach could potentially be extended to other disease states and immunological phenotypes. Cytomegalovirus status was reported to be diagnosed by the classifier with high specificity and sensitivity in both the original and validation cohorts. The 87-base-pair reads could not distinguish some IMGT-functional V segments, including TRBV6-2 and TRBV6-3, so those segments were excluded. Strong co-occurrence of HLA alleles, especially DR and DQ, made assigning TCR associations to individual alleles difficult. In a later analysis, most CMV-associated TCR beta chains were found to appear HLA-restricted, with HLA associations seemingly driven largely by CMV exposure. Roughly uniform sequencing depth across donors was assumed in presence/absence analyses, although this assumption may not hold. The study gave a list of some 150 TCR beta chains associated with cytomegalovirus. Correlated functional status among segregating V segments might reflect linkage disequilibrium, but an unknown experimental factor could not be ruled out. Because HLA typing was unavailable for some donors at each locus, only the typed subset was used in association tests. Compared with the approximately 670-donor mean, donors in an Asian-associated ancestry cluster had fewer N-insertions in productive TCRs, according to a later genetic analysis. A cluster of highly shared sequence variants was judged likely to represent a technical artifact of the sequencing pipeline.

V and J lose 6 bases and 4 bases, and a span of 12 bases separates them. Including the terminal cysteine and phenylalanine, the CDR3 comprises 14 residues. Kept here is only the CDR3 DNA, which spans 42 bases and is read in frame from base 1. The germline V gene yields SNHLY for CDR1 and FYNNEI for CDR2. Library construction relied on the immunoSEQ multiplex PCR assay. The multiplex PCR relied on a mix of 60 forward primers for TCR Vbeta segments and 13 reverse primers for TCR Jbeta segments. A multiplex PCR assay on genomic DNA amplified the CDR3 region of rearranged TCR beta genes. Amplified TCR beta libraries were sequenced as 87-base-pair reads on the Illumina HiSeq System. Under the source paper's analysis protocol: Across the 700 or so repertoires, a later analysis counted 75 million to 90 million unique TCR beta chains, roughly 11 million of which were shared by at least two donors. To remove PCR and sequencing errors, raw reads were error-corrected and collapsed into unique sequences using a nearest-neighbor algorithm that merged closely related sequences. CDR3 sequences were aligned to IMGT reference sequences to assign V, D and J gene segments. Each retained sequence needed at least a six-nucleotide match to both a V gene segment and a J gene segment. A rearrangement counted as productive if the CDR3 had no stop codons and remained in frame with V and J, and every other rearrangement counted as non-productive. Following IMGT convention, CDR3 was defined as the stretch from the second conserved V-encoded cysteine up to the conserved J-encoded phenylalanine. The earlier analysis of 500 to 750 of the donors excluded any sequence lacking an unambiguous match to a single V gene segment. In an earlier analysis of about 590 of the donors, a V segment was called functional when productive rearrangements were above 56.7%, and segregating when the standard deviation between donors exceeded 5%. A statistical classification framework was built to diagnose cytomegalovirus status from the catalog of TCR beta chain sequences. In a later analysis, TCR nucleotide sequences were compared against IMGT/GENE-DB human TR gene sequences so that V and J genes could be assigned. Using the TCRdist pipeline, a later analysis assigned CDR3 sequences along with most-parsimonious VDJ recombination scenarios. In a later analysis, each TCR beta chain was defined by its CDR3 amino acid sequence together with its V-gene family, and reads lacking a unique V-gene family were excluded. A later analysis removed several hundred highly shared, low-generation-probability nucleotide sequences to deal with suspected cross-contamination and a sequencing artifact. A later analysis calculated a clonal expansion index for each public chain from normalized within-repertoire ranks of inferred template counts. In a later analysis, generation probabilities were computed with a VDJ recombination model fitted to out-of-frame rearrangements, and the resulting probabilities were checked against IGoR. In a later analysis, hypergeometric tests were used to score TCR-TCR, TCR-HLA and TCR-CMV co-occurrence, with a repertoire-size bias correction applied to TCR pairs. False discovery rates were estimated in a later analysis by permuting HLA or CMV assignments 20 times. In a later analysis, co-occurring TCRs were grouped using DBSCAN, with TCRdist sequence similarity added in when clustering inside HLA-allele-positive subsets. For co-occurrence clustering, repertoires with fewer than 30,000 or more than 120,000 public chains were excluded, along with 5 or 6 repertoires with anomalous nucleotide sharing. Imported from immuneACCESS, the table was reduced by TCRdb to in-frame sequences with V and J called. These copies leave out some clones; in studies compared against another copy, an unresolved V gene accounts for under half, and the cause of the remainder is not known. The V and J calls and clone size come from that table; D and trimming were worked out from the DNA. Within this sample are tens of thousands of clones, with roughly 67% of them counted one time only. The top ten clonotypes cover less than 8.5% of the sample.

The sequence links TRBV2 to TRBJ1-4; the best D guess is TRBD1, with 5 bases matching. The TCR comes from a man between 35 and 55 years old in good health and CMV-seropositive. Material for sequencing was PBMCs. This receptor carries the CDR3 CASRRTGVNEKLFF. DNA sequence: TGTGCCAGCAGGAGGACGGGGGTTAATGAAAAACTGTTTTTT. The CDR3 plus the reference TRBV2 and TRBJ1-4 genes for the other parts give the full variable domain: EPEVTQTPSHQVTQMGQEVILRCVPISNHLYFYWYRQILGQKVEFLVSFYNNEISEKSEIFDDQFSVERPDGSNFTLKIRSTKLEDSAMYFCASRRTGVNEKLFFGSGTQLSVL.